Only one count was recorded for the clone carrying this T cell receptor (beta chain). Its matching antigen is unknown. The CDR3 totals 15 residues. Trimming took 2 bases from V and 0 from J, leaving 11 bases between them. Germline-derived CDR1 and CDR2 are GTSNPN and SVGIG (reference sequence). TCRbeta libraries averaged about 44,000 productive templates per sample. The method was immunoSEQ multiplex PCR; TCRdb's version includes in-frame clones alone and lacks a portion of them. The repertoire includes roughly 11,000 clones, about 80% of them detected once, and 47% sits in the top ten. This record comes from a study of STAT3 mutations in large granular lymphocyte leukemia. Looking at the study overall: Among longitudinally sequenced T-LGLL patients, roughly half had canonical activating STAT3 mutations detected.

Notes on the study in general: Differing intervals and regimens complicate linking therapy response to clone burden. Suggested: STAT3 mutation was not the ancestral event for these clonal expansions. At least one immunodominant TCR beta clonotype appeared in every T-cell large granular lymphocyte leukemia patient.

The V call is TRBV30, the J call TRBJ1-3; D unresolved. The receptor was derived from a man in his sixties with T-cell large granular lymphocyte leukemia. Some clones in this sample may be carry-over from other donors' samples. Sequencing was carried out using peripheral blood mononuclear cells. The CDR3 is CAWSWAASSGNTIYF. Here the CDR3 DNA reads TGTGCCTGGAGTTGGGCAGCGAGCTCTGGAAACACCATATATTTT.